This T cell receptor beta chain was observed in a study of blood T cell repertoires in COVID-19. Study overall: Samples taken during acute and convalescent COVID-19 were collected in the United States, Italy and Spain. Nucleic acid was either cDNA or gDNA, and it came from T cells, B-cell-depleted T cells, or PBMCs.

Source study methods: Nucleated cell number was recorded as an estimate derived from reference gene primer amplification. Data came from immunoSEQ multiplex PCR; TCRdb stores just in-frame clones and leaves some out. The V and J calls and clone size were taken over from that table, and D and trimming were inferred from the DNA. The sample records roughly 200,000 clones, about 86% being singletons. Germline V gene data show CDR1 as SGHNT and CDR2 as YYREEE (reference sequence). The CDR3 spans 14 residues. The V gene lost 1 base and the J gene lost 0 bases, with 8 bases spanning the gap. The sample was peripheral blood. The chain is built from TRBV5-4 and TRBJ2-7; the D gene is possibly TRBD2 (5 bases). This TCR derives from a man aged 40-49 years with active or convalescent COVID-19. This chain's CDR3 is CASSLKGSSYEQYF. The CDR3 DNA sequence: TGTGCCAGCAGCTTGAAAGGGAGCTCCTACGAGCAGTACTTC.